Detailed here is one T cell receptor beta chain. The antigen remains unidentified. The CDR3 goes on 3 residues after the read ends, and that part is filled in from the germline J gene. The entry originates in a study of T cells in women clearing cervical HPV infection. Whole-study context: Donors had HPV16-related CIN3 or worse; 2 had invasive cancer. Control women cleared a single incident HPV16 infection within 12 months.

V lost 5 bases and J lost 9; bases outside the gene matches: 10. Germline values: CDR1 SGHTA, CDR2 FQGTGA. The CDR3 extends over 15 amino acids. Sequencing was performed with immunoSEQ multiplex PCR; in TCRdb, only in-frame clones are kept and a portion is missing. The sample table includes around 15,000 clones. Findings and caveats of the study: Combining TCR richness with V gene abundances gave around 0.83 AUC.

The rearrangement links TRBV7-3 to TRBJ2-1; TRBD1 matches at 10 bases. Sequences were obtained from blood buffy coat. The TCR comes from a woman between 18 and 70 years old with a cervical HPV16 infection that either progressed to CIN3+ or cleared (not recorded which). CDR3 sequence reads: CASSGGTGAFGEQFF. Incomplete CDR3 DNA: TGTGCCAGCAGCGGCGGGACAGGGGCCTTTGGTGAG.